Listed below are T cell receptor beta chains from one sample, sequenced in a study of T cell changes during pregnancy in multiple sclerosis. Using immunoSEQ multiplex PCR, the repertoire was profiled, and TCRdb retains in-frame clones only, with some absent. The data show about 80,000 clones, with about 95% seen just once and roughly 2.5% held by the top ten. The source material was peripheral blood, sampled in the third trimester of pregnancy. All receptors come from a female donor with multiple sclerosis, enrolled in a pregnancy study. Each CDR3 is given with its conserved first and last residue. A D gene is named only where the DNA matches it firmly. The listing skips clone size in some rows; elsewhere it reads once, few, many or a size class.

V: TRBV14
size: NA
J: TRBJ2-2
D: TRBD1
DNA: TGTGCCAGCAGCCATCACAGGGGGAACACCGGGGAGCTGTTTTTT
CDR3: CASSHHRGNTGELFF

V: TRBV7-2
size: NA
J: TRBJ1-2
D: TRBD1
DNA: TGTGCCAGCACGCCGGGACAGGGCTCATGGTCTAACTATGGCTACACCTTC
CDR3: CASTPGQGSWSNYGYTF

V: TRBV9
size: NA
J: TRBJ2-7
D: NA
DNA: TGTGCCAGCAGCGTAGGGGCTGCCCACTCCTACGAGCAGTACTTC
CDR3: CASSVGAAHSYEQYF

V: TRBV19
size: once
J: TRBJ1-2
D: NA
DNA: TGTGCCAGTAGTACCTCGACAGACGACTCCTATGGCTACACCTTC
CDR3: CASSTSTDDSYGYTF

V: TRBV2
size: NA
J: TRBJ2-1
D: NA
DNA: TGTGCCAGCATCCCCCTTGCGTCTGCTGAGCAGTTCTTC
CDR3: CASIPLASAEQFF

V: TRBV28
size: NA
J: TRBJ1-1
D: TRBD1
DNA: TGTGCCAGCAGTTGGTGGGACAGGGGAACTGAAGCTTTCTTT
CDR3: CASSWWDRGTEAFF

V: TRBV6-5
size: NA
J: TRBJ2-7
D: TRBD2
DNA: TGTGCCAGCAGTTACTCGAAAAGCGGGGGGCGCTACGAGCAGTACTTC
CDR3: CASSYSKSGGRYEQYF

V: TRBV2
size: NA
J: TRBJ1-2
D: NA
DNA: TGTGCCAGCAGTGAGGCAGGGTACTATGGCTACACCTTC
CDR3: CASSEAGYYGYTF

V: TRBV7-3
size: NA
J: TRBJ2-7
D: TRBD1
DNA: TGTGCCAGCGCTGGGACAGGGGTTTCCGAGCAGTACTTC
CDR3: CASAGTGVSEQYF

V: TRBV9
size: NA
J: TRBJ2-3
D: TRBD2
DNA: TGTGCCAGCAGCCTCCGCGGGGGGTTCTCCACAGATACGCAGTATTTT
CDR3: CASSLRGGFSTDTQYF

V: TRBV27
size: NA
J: TRBJ1-2
D: NA
DNA: TGTGCCAGCAGTCTAGGCCCAGAGTACTATGGCTACACCTTC
CDR3: CASSLGPEYYGYTF

V: TRBV27
size: NA
J: TRBJ2-7
D: TRBD2
DNA: TGTGCCAGCAGTTTAGCTAGCGGGGCCACTTACGAGCAGTACTTC
CDR3: CASSLASGATYEQYF

V: TRBV5-1
size: NA
J: TRBJ2-1
D: TRBD2
DNA: TGCGCCAGCAGCTCCGGGACTAGCGGCTACAATGAGCAGTTCTTC
CDR3: CASSSGTSGYNEQFF

V: TRBV19
size: NA
J: TRBJ2-2
D: NA
DNA: TGTGCCAGTAATACAAACACCGGGGAGCTGTTTTTT
CDR3: CASNTNTGELFF

V: TRBV6-5
size: NA
J: TRBJ2-3
D: NA
DNA: TGTGCCAGCAGCTACGGGGGAGTAGGGAGGACAGATACGCAGTATTTT
CDR3: CASSYGGVGRTDTQYF

V: TRBV27
size: NA
J: TRBJ1-2
D: TRBD1
DNA: TGTGCCAGCAGTTTCGTCGCCGCTGGACAGGGCTACTATGGCTACACCTTC
CDR3: CASSFVAAGQGYYGYTF

V: TRBV7-9
size: NA
J: TRBJ1-2
D: TRBD1
DNA: TGTGCCAGCAGCTCCGAACGTCAGACAGGGAACCTTAACTATGGCTACACCTTC
CDR3: CASSSERQTGNLNYGYTF

V: TRBV5-1
size: NA
J: TRBJ2-3
D: NA
DNA: TGCGCCAGCAGCTTGGAAGGGGGTGTTGGCACAGATACGCAGTATTTT
CDR3: CASSLEGGVGTDTQYF

V: TRBV29-1
size: few
J: TRBJ2-2
D: NA
DNA: TGCAGCGTTACGAACAGATACACCGGGGAGCTGTTTTTT
CDR3: CSVTNRYTGELFF

V: TRBV6-5
size: NA
J: TRBJ1-4
D: NA
DNA: TGTGCCAGCAGTTACGGGGGCGGGGAAAAACTGTTTTTT
CDR3: CASSYGGGEKLFF

V: TRBV9
size: NA
J: TRBJ2-2
D: NA
DNA: TGTGCCAGCAGCGAACCACAGGGGGGGGTCGGGGAGCTGTTTTTT
CDR3: CASSEPQGGVGELFF

V: TRBV29-1
size: NA
J: TRBJ2-5
D: TRBD1
DNA: TGCAGCGCGGCCCGGGACAGGGGATGGGAGACCCAGTACTTC
CDR3: CSAARDRGWETQYF

V: TRBV5-1
size: NA
J: TRBJ2-7
D: NA
DNA: TGCGCCAGCAGCCAAACACAGCCCTACGAGCAGTACTTC
CDR3: CASSQTQPYEQYF

V: TRBV2
size: NA
J: TRBJ1-2
D: TRBD1
DNA: TGTGCCAGCAGTCTCCCCGGGACAGGGCACCATGGCTACACCTTC
CDR3: CASSLPGTGHHGYTF

V: TRBV5-1
size: NA
J: TRBJ2-3
D: TRBD1
DNA: TGCGCCAGCAGCGTGGGACAGGGGACAGATACGCAGTATTTT
CDR3: CASSVGQGTDTQYF

V: TRBV11-1
size: NA
J: TRBJ2-1
D: NA
DNA: TGTGCCAGCAGCGCCCTACTAGATTTCAATGAGCAGTTCTTC
CDR3: CASSALLDFNEQFF

V: TRBV6-5
size: NA
J: TRBJ2-2
D: NA
DNA: TGTGCCAGCACACAGGTAGTTGACACCGGGGAGCTGTTTTTT
CDR3: CASTQVVDTGELFF

V: TRBV7-3
size: NA
J: TRBJ2-2
D: TRBD1
DNA: TGTGCCAGCAGCTCGCTTGGTGGACAGGGCGCCGGGGAGCTGTTTTTT
CDR3: CASSSLGGQGAGELFF

V: TRBV12-5
size: NA
J: TRBJ2-1
D: TRBD2
DNA: TGTGCTAGTGTTTACCGGGGGGGCCAGTACGATGAGCAGTTCTTC
CDR3: CASVYRGGQYDEQFF

V: TRBV27
size: NA
J: TRBJ1-2
D: NA
DNA: TGTGCCAGCAGTTTGCCCCTCGGGTTAGGCTACACCTTC
CDR3: CASSLPLGLGYTF

V: TRBV7-9
size: once
J: TRBJ2-7
D: TRBD1
DNA: TGTGCCAGCAGCAAGACAGGGGGCGCGGGGGAGCAGTACTTC
CDR3: CASSKTGGAGEQYF

V: TRBV29-1
size: few
J: TRBJ2-1
D: TRBD1
DNA: TGCAGCGTAGGGACAGGGCCGAGCTCCTACAATGAGCAGTTCTTC
CDR3: CSVGTGPSSYNEQFF

V: TRBV19
size: NA
J: TRBJ1-4
D: NA
DNA: TGTGCCAGTAGTATAAAGAGTACAACTAATGAAAAACTGTTTTTT
CDR3: CASSIKSTTNEKLFF

V: TRBV11-2
size: NA
J: TRBJ2-7
D: NA
DNA: TGTGCCAGCAGCTTACAAATTAGGGGGGGGTTGGGGGCCTACGAGCAGTACTTC
CDR3: CASSLQIRGGLGAYEQYF

V: TRBV7-3
size: NA
J: TRBJ2-3
D: NA
DNA: TGTGCCAGCAGCACCGCATCGACTAGCACAGATACGCAGTATTTT
CDR3: CASSTASTSTDTQYF

V: TRBV19
size: NA
J: TRBJ1-4
D: NA
DNA: TGTGCCAGTATGAGCCGGGTGGGTGACTCTAATGAAAAACTGTTTTTT
CDR3: CASMSRVGDSNEKLFF

V: TRBV5-4
size: NA
J: TRBJ1-3
D: NA
DNA: TGTGCCAGCAGCTTTACCACAGGGCTCGGAAACACCATATATTTT
CDR3: CASSFTTGLGNTIYF

V: TRBV19
size: NA
J: TRBJ1-2
D: NA
DNA: TGTGCCAGTAGTATCCTCCAGGGGAACTATGGCTACACCTTC
CDR3: CASSILQGNYGYTF

V: TRBV5-1
size: once
J: TRBJ2-5
D: NA
DNA: TGCGCCAGCGGGCCCCTCCAGTCAGGGGCTGGAGAGACCCAGTACTTC
CDR3: CASGPLQSGAGETQYF

V: TRBV30
size: NA
J: TRBJ1-2
D: NA
DNA: TGTGCCTGGAGTACGGGGCCGGGAGGCCGCTACACCTTC
CDR3: CAWSTGPGGRYTF

V: TRBV5-1
size: NA
J: TRBJ1-5
D: TRBD1
DNA: TGCGCCAGCAGCCCCATGACAGGGGAACAGCCCCAGCATTTT
CDR3: CASSPMTGEQPQHF

V: TRBV18
size: NA
J: TRBJ1-4
D: TRBD1
DNA: TGTGCCAGCTCACCACGGACAGGGACTATCGGAAAACTGTTTTTT
CDR3: CASSPRTGTIGKLFF

V: TRBV29-1
size: NA
J: TRBJ2-7
D: NA
DNA: TGCAGCGCCGTCCGGGACATAGGATCCTACGAGCAGTACTTC
CDR3: CSAVRDIGSYEQYF

V: TRBV5-1
size: NA
J: TRBJ1-1
D: NA
DNA: TGCGCCAGCAGCTTGATCCACCAGGCTGAAGCTTTCTTT
CDR3: CASSLIHQAEAFF

V: TRBV6-4
size: NA
J: TRBJ1-6
D: TRBD1
DNA: TGTGCCAGCAGAGGGACAGATAATTCACCCCTCCACTTT
CDR3: CASRGTDNSPLHF

V: TRBV7-9
size: NA
J: TRBJ1-4
D: NA
DNA: TGTGCCAGCAGCTTAAACAGTGCAACTAATGAAAAACTGTTTTTT
CDR3: CASSLNSATNEKLFF

V: TRBV18
size: NA
J: TRBJ1-1
D: TRBD1
DNA: TGTGCCAGCTCATCGGACAGGGTGTCTGAAGCTTTCTTT
CDR3: CASSSDRVSEAFF

V: TRBV7-3
size: NA
J: TRBJ2-3
D: TRBD1
DNA: TGTGCCAGCAGCCGACAGGGGTCGACAGATACGCAGTATTTT
CDR3: CASSRQGSTDTQYF

V: TRBV11-3
size: NA
J: TRBJ2-3
D: NA
DNA: TGTGCCAGCAGCCCGACTGCAACCACAGATACGCAGTATTTT
CDR3: CASSPTATTDTQYF

V: TRBV6-6
size: NA
J: TRBJ2-1
D: NA
DNA: TGTGCCAGCAGCAGGCGGGCGTCCTACAATGAGCAGTTCTTC
CDR3: CASSRRASYNEQFF

V: TRBV4-1
size: NA
J: TRBJ1-4
D: NA
DNA: TGCGCCAGCAGCCAAGCAATCTCGGGGGCAACTAATGAAAAACTGTTTTTT
CDR3: CASSQAISGATNEKLFF

V: TRBV7-9
size: NA
J: TRBJ1-1
D: TRBD1
DNA: TGTGCCAGCAGCTTAGAGGGGGCGAAGAACACTGAAGCTTTCTTT
CDR3: CASSLEGAKNTEAFF

V: TRBV7-3
size: NA
J: TRBJ2-3
D: NA
DNA: TGTGCCAGCATGCAAAGGGGGGGAAGCACAGATACGCAGTATTTT
CDR3: CASMQRGGSTDTQYF

V: TRBV11-2
size: NA
J: TRBJ1-4
D: TRBD1
DNA: TGTGCCAGCAGCGACGGACAGGGGGTGAATGAAAAACTGTTTTTT
CDR3: CASSDGQGVNEKLFF

V: TRBV7-9
size: NA
J: TRBJ1-4
D: TRBD1
DNA: TGTGCCAGCAGCAAAGACAGGGGGCGAAGTGAAAAACTGTTTTTT
CDR3: CASSKDRGRSEKLFF